Sequencing of this TCR beta chain was carried out in a study of tumor and adjacent non-tumor tissue in lung cancer. TCRbeta libraries were built with three rounds of nested PCR, modified from ARM-PCR. Each CDR3 protein gets one entry after TCRdb re-called the multiplex PCR reads with MiXCR. This repertoire shows 95,000 to 150,000 distinct CDR3 sequences, 55% to 75% found once; its top ten account for roughly 12%. CDR3 length: 14 amino acids. The V end was cut by 5 bases, the J end by 1 base, with 11 bases between. The V gene's germline CDR1 is SEHNR and CDR2 FQNEAQ (reference sequence). RNA was extracted from bulk tissue without any cell sorting.

V usage is TRBV7-9 and J usage is TRBJ1-1; D is perhaps TRBD1 (5 bases). Sequences were obtained from lung tumor tissue. The source of this sequence is a man aged 25 to 40 with non-small cell lung cancer. The DNA for the CDR3 is TGTGCCAGCAGCACCAGTGGGGGGAACACTGAAGCTTTCTTT. Encoded protein: CASSTSGGNTEAFF.